This T cell receptor (beta chain) was sequenced during a study of CD8+ T cells in alopecia areata. Study information: By percentage of affected scalp area, the severity of treated patients was scored.

After isolation, RNA underwent reverse transcription to generate cDNA as the sequencing template. The method was immunoSEQ multiplex PCR; TCRdb's version includes in-frame clones alone and lacks a portion of them. The data contain 110,000 to 150,000 clones, 50% to 65% of them singletons. The treatment denotes: oral pan-JAK inhibitor, 5-10 mg twice daily. The V and J ends lost 3 bases and 1 base, in that order; junction bases with no gene match: 2. Germline loops: CDR1 MNHNY, CDR2 SVGAGI (reference sequence). CDR3 length: 14 residues. As concerns this clone: Antigen unknown.

Findings and caveats of the study: Clonality in the scalp and expanded CD8+ clones ranked among the top 100 were significantly decreased by tofacitinib.

The receptor's source is a human donor with alopecia areata. The sequences come from CD8+ T cells sorted from blood, collected at week 4, from a patient treated with tofacitinib. J is TRBJ1-2 and V is TRBV6-6, with TRBD1 identical over 7 bases. CDR3 in DNA: TGTGCCAGCAGTTATGGGGACAGTAACTATGGCTACACCTTC. It encodes CASSYGDSNYGYTF.